This is a list of T cell receptor beta chains from one sample in a study of T cells in Graves' hyperthyroidism and ophthalmopathy. MiXCR was run by TCRdb on the multiplex PCR reads, yielding one entry per CDR3 protein. This table has hundreds of thousands of distinct CDR3 sequences, roughly 13% appearing once. The material sequenced was blood. The receptors derive from a woman between 18 and 30 years old with Graves' hyperthyroidism. Both conserved end residues are part of each CDR3. D genes are given only for firm matches. Size tells how often a clone was seen (once, few, many) or the class of an expanded clone, and some rows leave it out.

CDR3 length: 15
V gene: TRBV4-2
D gene: TRBD1
J gene: TRBJ1-1
clone size: few
CDR3 protein: CASSQEPGGRTEAFF
CDR3 DNA: TGTGCCAGCAGCCAAGAGCCAGGGGGCAGGACTGAAGCTTTCTTT

CDR3 length: 18
V gene: TRBV19
D gene: TRBD2
J gene: TRBJ2-2
clone size: NA
CDR3 protein: CASSIPPGLAGATGELFF
CDR3 DNA: TGTGCCAGTAGTATACCCCCTGGGCTAGCGGGAGCCACCGGGGAGCTGTTTTTT

CDR3 length: 16
V gene: TRBV4-1
D gene: NA
J gene: TRBJ1-4
clone size: few
CDR3 protein: CAGSQEGTPGNEKLFF
CDR3 DNA: TGCGCCGGCAGCCAAGAGGGAACCCCTGGTAATGAAAAACTGTTTTTT

CDR3 length: 14
V gene: TRBV7-3
D gene: NA
J gene: TRBJ1-1
clone size: NA
CDR3 protein: CASSIDRRNTEAFF
CDR3 DNA: TGTGCCAGTAGTATAGATCGCCGGAACACTGAAGCTTTCTTT

CDR3 length: 14
V gene: TRBV19
D gene: NA
J gene: TRBJ2-7
clone size: few
CDR3 protein: CASGTGRMTYEQYF
CDR3 DNA: TGTGCCAGTGGGACCGGACGGATGACCTACGAGCAGTACTTC

CDR3 length: 14
V gene: TRBV7-9
D gene: NA
J gene: TRBJ1-1
clone size: NA
CDR3 protein: CASSSRGGGTEAFF
CDR3 DNA: TGTGCCAGCAGCTCCAGGGGTGGGGGAACTGAAGCTTTCTTT

CDR3 length: 18
V gene: TRBV7-6
D gene: NA
J gene: TRBJ2-1
clone size: many
CDR3 protein: CASSLVGWGVEPYNEQFF
CDR3 DNA: TGTGCCAGCAGCTTAGTGGGCTGGGGGGTAGAACCCTACAATGAGCAGTTCTTC

CDR3 length: 15
V gene: TRBV27
D gene: TRBD1
J gene: TRBJ2-7
clone size: few
CDR3 protein: CASSLGGTGDGEQYF
CDR3 DNA: TGTGCCAGCAGTTTAGGGGGGACAGGGGACGGTGAGCAGTACTTC

CDR3 length: 14
V gene: TRBV24-1
D gene: NA
J gene: TRBJ2-3
clone size: NA
CDR3 protein: CATREQRRTDTQYF
CDR3 DNA: TGTGCCACCCGGGAACAGAGACGCACAGATACGCAGTATTTT

CDR3 length: 13
V gene: TRBV6-1
D gene: NA
J gene: TRBJ1-1
clone size: many
CDR3 protein: CASSEQAKLEAFF
CDR3 DNA: TGTGCCAGCAGTGAACAGGCGAAGCTTGAAGCTTTCTTT

CDR3 length: 15
V gene: TRBV28
D gene: NA
J gene: TRBJ2-7
clone size: few
CDR3 protein: CASSSPGTMGYEQYF
CDR3 DNA: TGTGCCAGCAGTTCCCCCGGGACAATGGGCTACGAGCAGTACTTC

CDR3 length: 14
V gene: TRBV24-1
D gene: TRBD2
J gene: TRBJ2-1
clone size: few
CDR3 protein: CATKPSGEANEQFF
CDR3 DNA: TGTGCCACCAAACCTAGCGGGGAGGCGAATGAGCAGTTCTTC

CDR3 length: 14
V gene: TRBV7-9
D gene: NA
J gene: TRBJ1-2
clone size: many
CDR3 protein: CASSLGRGLDGYTF
CDR3 DNA: TGTGCCAGCAGCTTAGGCAGGGGCCTAGATGGCTACACCTTC

CDR3 length: 18
V gene: TRBV11-2
D gene: NA
J gene: TRBJ1-5
clone size: many
CDR3 protein: CASSSSLDRLYSNQPQHF
CDR3 DNA: TGTGCCAGCAGCTCATCCCTCGACAGGCTCTATAGCAATCAGCCCCAGCATTTT

CDR3 length: 13
V gene: TRBV20-1
D gene: NA
J gene: TRBJ2-1
clone size: NA
CDR3 protein: CSACRDSDNEQFF
CDR3 DNA: TGCAGTGCCTGCAGGGACTCCGACAATGAGCAGTTCTTC

CDR3 length: 19
V gene: TRBV5-5
D gene: TRBD2
J gene: TRBJ2-5
clone size: NA
CDR3 protein: CASSLLTSGRGSTGETQYF
CDR3 DNA: TGTGCCAGCAGCTTGCTTACTAGCGGGAGGGGTTCAACAGGGGAGACCCAGTACTTC

CDR3 length: 14
V gene: TRBV11-2
D gene: NA
J gene: TRBJ2-5
clone size: many
CDR3 protein: CASSTGAGIETQYF
CDR3 DNA: TGTGCCAGCAGCACGGGGGCAGGAATAGAGACCCAGTACTTC

CDR3 length: 14
V gene: TRBV6-1
D gene: NA
J gene: TRBJ1-1
clone size: many
CDR3 protein: CASSEQGESTEAFF
CDR3 DNA: TGTGCCAGCAGTGAGCAGGGTGAAAGTACTGAAGCTTTCTTT

CDR3 length: 18
V gene: TRBV30
D gene: NA
J gene: TRBJ1-6
clone size: NA
CDR3 protein: CAWSATLPGGWNNSPLHF
CDR3 DNA: TGTGCCTGGAGTGCAACCCTCCCCGGGGGCTGGAATAATTCACCCCTCCACTTT

CDR3 length: 17
V gene: TRBV7-2
D gene: TRBD1
J gene: TRBJ2-5
clone size: many
CDR3 protein: CASSLGRAGGRLETQYF
CDR3 DNA: TGTGCCAGCAGCTTAGGAAGGGCAGGGGGCCGTCTGGAGACCCAGTACTTC

CDR3 length: 14
V gene: TRBV12-3/TRBV12-4
D gene: NA
J gene: TRBJ1-6
clone size: many
CDR3 protein: CASSPPRRNSPLHF
CDR3 DNA: TGTGCCAGCAGCCCACCCCGACGGAATTCACCCCTCCACTTT

CDR3 length: 15
V gene: TRBV20-1
D gene: TRBD1
J gene: TRBJ1-3
clone size: few
CDR3 protein: CSARDGTGGGNTIYF
CDR3 DNA: TGCAGTGCTAGAGATGGAACAGGGGGGGGAAACACCATATATTTT

CDR3 length: 15
V gene: TRBV6-1
D gene: TRBD1
J gene: TRBJ1-5
clone size: few
CDR3 protein: CASSDVQGIGQPQHF
CDR3 DNA: TGTGCCAGCAGTGACGTACAGGGGATAGGTCAGCCCCAGCATTTT

CDR3 length: 15
V gene: TRBV7-9
D gene: NA
J gene: TRBJ2-7
clone size: many
CDR3 protein: CASSRLGGNSYEQYF
CDR3 DNA: TGTGCCAGCAGCCGCCTAGGAGGAAATTCCTACGAGCAGTACTTC

CDR3 length: 15
V gene: TRBV14
D gene: TRBD1
J gene: TRBJ2-7
clone size: many
CDR3 protein: CANIPLRQGRNEQYF
CDR3 DNA: TGTGCCAACATCCCACTGAGACAGGGCCGGAACGAGCAGTACTTC

CDR3 length: 15
V gene: TRBV20-1
D gene: TRBD2
J gene: TRBJ2-1
clone size: many
CDR3 protein: CSAVDSGRAVNEQFF
CDR3 DNA: TGCAGTGCTGTAGATAGCGGGAGGGCCGTGAATGAGCAGTTCTTC

CDR3 length: 13
V gene: TRBV7-3
D gene: NA
J gene: TRBJ2-1
clone size: NA
CDR3 protein: CASSSQARNEQFF
CDR3 DNA: TGTGCCAGCAGCTCACAAGCCCGCAATGAGCAGTTCTTC

CDR3 length: 21
V gene: TRBV4-1
D gene: TRBD2
J gene: TRBJ2-4
clone size: NA
CDR3 protein: CASSQDGKGLAGGLAKNIQYF
CDR3 DNA: TGCGCCAGCAGCCAAGATGGAAAGGGACTAGCGGGGGGGTTAGCCAAAAACATTCAGTACTTC

CDR3 length: 15
V gene: TRBV24-1
D gene: TRBD2
J gene: TRBJ2-3
clone size: many
CDR3 protein: CATSDSGRSGGTQYF
CDR3 DNA: TGTGCCACCAGTGATTCCGGGAGGAGTGGGGGTACGCAGTATTTT

CDR3 length: 14
V gene: TRBV13
D gene: NA
J gene: TRBJ1-4
clone size: many
CDR3 protein: CASAIGTINEKLFF
CDR3 DNA: TGTGCCAGTGCAATCGGGACCATTAATGAAAAACTGTTTTTT

CDR3 length: 14
V gene: TRBV13
D gene: NA
J gene: TRBJ2-3
clone size: few
CDR3 protein: CASSLASGSDTQYF
CDR3 DNA: TGTGCCAGCAGCTTGGCGTCGGGGTCAGATACGCAGTATTTT

CDR3 length: 14
V gene: TRBV6-1
D gene: NA
J gene: TRBJ2-2
clone size: few
CDR3 protein: CASSEFMDSGELFF
CDR3 DNA: TGTGCCAGCAGTGAATTCATGGATTCCGGGGAGCTGTTTTTT

CDR3 length: 14
V gene: TRBV2
D gene: TRBD1
J gene: TRBJ1-2
clone size: NA
CDR3 protein: CASSQGGTELGYTF
CDR3 DNA: TGTGCCAGCAGCCAAGGGGGGACAGAACTGGGCTACACCTTC

CDR3 length: 14
V gene: TRBV27
D gene: NA
J gene: TRBJ2-7
clone size: few
CDR3 protein: CASGVASGLGEQYF
CDR3 DNA: TGTGCCAGCGGGGTGGCATCAGGGTTGGGGGAGCAGTACTTC

CDR3 length: 13
V gene: TRBV24-1
D gene: NA
J gene: TRBJ2-1
clone size: NA
CDR3 protein: CATSESWEETQFF
CDR3 DNA: TGTGCCACCAGTGAATCGTGGGAAGAGACCCAGTTCTTC

CDR3 length: 15
V gene: TRBV27
D gene: NA
J gene: TRBJ2-1
clone size: many
CDR3 protein: CASSPQKSSYNEQFF
CDR3 DNA: TGTGCCAGCAGTCCTCAAAAGAGCTCCTACAATGAGCAGTTCTTC

CDR3 length: 16
V gene: TRBV20-1
D gene: NA
J gene: TRBJ2-2
clone size: NA
CDR3 protein: CSARGGRGLSTGELFF
CDR3 DNA: TGCAGTGCTAGAGGCGGTAGGGGTCTATCCACCGGGGAGCTGTTTTTT

CDR3 length: 14
V gene: TRBV6-1
D gene: NA
J gene: TRBJ1-5
clone size: few
CDR3 protein: CASSGTSGKQPQHF
CDR3 DNA: TGTGCCAGCAGTGGGACATCGGGGAAACAGCCCCAGCATTTT

CDR3 length: 16
V gene: TRBV4-2
D gene: NA
J gene: TRBJ1-5
clone size: NA
CDR3 protein: CASSFGVSGGNQPQHF
CDR3 DNA: TGTGCCAGCAGCTTTGGGGTCTCCGGAGGCAATCAGCCCCAGCATTTT

CDR3 length: 15
V gene: TRBV6-2/TRBV6-3
D gene: TRBD1
J gene: TRBJ1-5
clone size: NA
CDR3 protein: CASSYGGQGNQPQHF
CDR3 DNA: TGTGCCAGCAGTTACGGGGGACAGGGCAATCAGCCCCAGCATTTT

CDR3 length: 13
V gene: TRBV12-3/TRBV12-4
D gene: NA
J gene: TRBJ1-1
clone size: many
CDR3 protein: CASDTDMNTEAFF
CDR3 DNA: TGTGCCAGCGACACAGACATGAACACTGAAGCTTTCTTT

CDR3 length: 15
V gene: TRBV4-3
D gene: NA
J gene: TRBJ1-6
clone size: NA
CDR3 protein: CASSQTGHNNSPLHF
CDR3 DNA: TGCGCCAGCAGCCAGACGGGACACAATAATTCACCCCTCCACTTT

CDR3 length: 17
V gene: TRBV2
D gene: TRBD1
J gene: TRBJ2-3
clone size: many
CDR3 protein: CASKRQGALAAVDTQYF
CDR3 DNA: TGTGCCAGCAAGAGACAGGGGGCCCTAGCGGCTGTGGATACGCAGTATTTT

CDR3 length: 15
V gene: TRBV5-1
D gene: TRBD1
J gene: TRBJ2-1
clone size: many
CDR3 protein: CASSLQGAHFDEQFF
CDR3 DNA: TGCGCCAGCAGCTTACAGGGGGCGCATTTCGATGAGCAGTTCTTC

CDR3 length: 16
V gene: TRBV7-6
D gene: TRBD2
J gene: TRBJ2-1
clone size: many
CDR3 protein: CASSVGASGAYNEQFF
CDR3 DNA: TGTGCCAGCAGCGTAGGAGCTAGCGGCGCCTACAATGAGCAGTTCTTC

CDR3 length: 15
V gene: TRBV4-1
D gene: NA
J gene: TRBJ2-1
clone size: many
CDR3 protein: CASSRVLVVVNEQFF
CDR3 DNA: TGCGCCAGCTCCCGGGTACTAGTTGTGGTCAATGAGCAGTTCTTC

CDR3 length: 15
V gene: TRBV27
D gene: NA
J gene: TRBJ2-1
clone size: many
CDR3 protein: CASSSGSGGYNEQFF
CDR3 DNA: TGTGCCAGCAGTTCGGGTAGCGGAGGTTACAATGAGCAGTTCTTC

CDR3 length: 14
V gene: TRBV28
D gene: TRBD2
J gene: TRBJ2-5
clone size: many
CDR3 protein: CASSFRAGGGERYF
CDR3 DNA: TGTGCCAGCAGTTTTCGAGCCGGTGGGGGGGAACGGTACTTC

CDR3 length: 12
V gene: TRBV12-3/TRBV12-4
D gene: NA
J gene: TRBJ1-1
clone size: many
CDR3 protein: CASNWGNTEAFF
CDR3 DNA: TGTGCCAGCAACTGGGGGAACACTGAAGCTTTCTTT